This T cell receptor beta chain derives from a study of T cell repertoires in cytomegalovirus infection. In germline, CDR1 is SEHNR, CDR2 FQNEAQ (reference sequence). V lost 5 bases and J lost 5; bases outside the gene matches: 3. The CDR3 runs 14 residues. To note about this clonotype: The antigen is not known.

TCRdb processed the reads anew with MiXCR; each CDR3 protein has one entry. The sample shows some 220,000 distinct CDR3 sequences, roughly 34% of them seen only once. The sequence derives from a human donor in good health (CMV status not recorded). Some clones in this sample may be carry-over from other donors' samples. The chain recombines TRBV7-9 with TRBJ2-7; 13 positions agree with TRBD2. The sequencing used CD8+ T cells from cultured PBMCs, collected from culture after CMV antigen stimulation. Here the CDR3 DNA reads TGTGCCAGCAGCCGGACTAGCGGGAGCCACGAGCAGTACTTC. Protein sequence: CASSRTSGSHEQYF. Looking up the rest from reference TRBV7-9 and TRBJ2-7 gives the full variable domain: DTGVSQNPRHKITKRGQNVTFRCDPISEHNRLYWYRQTLGQGPEFLTYFQNEAQLEKSRLLSDRFSAERPKGSFSTLEIQRTEQGDSAMYLCASSRTSGSHEQYFGPGTRLTVT.